The 11 T cell receptor beta chains below were found in one sample sequenced in a study of shared clonotypes between healthy human individuals. Assay used: immunoSEQ multiplex PCR; TCRdb lists only in-frame clones, some missing. The sample records hundreds of thousands of clones, roughly 72% being singletons. Sequenced input: PBMCs. All receptors come from a woman aged 40 to 50 in good health. Some clones in this sample may be carry-over from other donors' samples.

The CDR3 loop is CASRQGGAEETQYF. The CDR3 DNA reads TGTGCCAGCAGACAAGGGGGCGCGGAAGAGACCCAGTACTTC. The V and J genes are TRBV28 and TRBJ2-5; 7 bases line up with TRBD1. Trimming removed 6 bases from V and 3 bases from J; junction bases left unmatched: 7. This CDR3 comprises 14 residues. Germline CDR1 MDHEN, CDR2 SYDVKM. The entire variable domain, with the rest obtained from reference TRBV28 and TRBJ2-5, is as follows: DVKVTQSSRYLVKRTGEKVFLECVQDMDHENMFWYRQDPGLGLRLIYFSYDVKMKEKGDIPEGYSVSREKKERFSLILESASTNQTSMYLCASRQGGAEETQYFGPGTRLLVL.

This clone was counted only a few times. The chain carries TRBV29-1 and TRBJ2-1; no firm D call. This CDR3 comprises 13 residues. The germline V gene has CDR1 SQVTM and CDR2 ANQGSEA. The ends were cut back, 3 bases at V and 9 bases at J, with 15 bases in the middle. The CDR3 loop is CSVERNPASEQFF. In DNA form, the CDR3 reads TGCAGCGTTGAGAGGAATCCTGCGAGTGAGCAGTTCTTC.

A note on this clone: Other DNA sequences in the same sample also yield this CDR3. This chain links TRBV7-9 with TRBJ2-3; D ambiguous. Germline CDR1 and CDR2: SEHNR and FQNEAQ (reference sequence). CDR3 length: 13 amino acids. V dropped 1 base and J dropped 3 bases, with 5 bases sitting between them. CDR3 in DNA: TGTGCCAGCAGCTTAGGTGGGACAGATACGCAGTATTTT. Translation gives CASSLGGTDTQYF. The whole variable domain, filled in from reference TRBV7-9 and TRBJ2-3, reads DTGVSQNPRHKITKRGQNVTFRCDPISEHNRLYWYRQTLGQGPEFLTYFQNEAQLEKSRLLSDRFSAERPKGSFSTLEIQRTEQGDSAMYLCASSLGGTDTQYFGPGTRLTVL.

In the case of this clone: Being one base from a much bigger clone, this may be a read error. This chain links TRBV4-1 with TRBJ2-2, with 7 bases fitting TRBD2. With V trimmed by 5 bases and J by 5 bases, 11 bases remained unmatched. Germline V lookup: CDR1 MGHRA, CDR2 YSYEKL. The CDR3 covers 16 residues. The CDR3 spells CASSTGRAGRTGELFF. The CDR3 bases are TGCGCCAGCAGCACTGGGAGGGCCGGGCGGACCGGGGAGCTGTTTTTT.

This chain connects TRBV4-2 to TRBJ2-2; D tentatively fits TRBD1 or TRBD2 (5 bases each). Germline CDR1 is LGHNA and CDR2 is YNFKEQ. This CDR3 is built from 17 residues. V was clipped by 4 bases and J by 1 base, with 16 bases between them. CDR3 sequence: CASSLPNGGGNTGELFF. CDR3 bases: TGTGCCAGCAGCCTTCCGAACGGTGGGGGGAACACCGGGGAGCTGTTTTTT.

The CDR3 region has the DNA TGTGCCAGCAGCTTACCGGGGCGAGGCGGGGAGCTGTTTTTT. It is translated as CASSLPGRGGELFF. The V and J genes are TRBV11-2 and TRBJ2-2; D is possibly TRBD1 or TRBD2 (5 bases each). The V gene's germline CDR1 is SGHAT and CDR2 FQNNGV. Trimming pared 2 bases from V and 7 bases from J, leaving 11 bases between. The CDR3 runs 14 residues.

This clone was counted only a few times. J is TRBJ1-1 and V is TRBV29-1, with no clear D. Trimming stripped 6 bases from V and 2 bases from J, with 13 bases between. In germline, CDR1 is SQVTM, CDR2 ANQGSEA. This CDR3 spans 13 amino acids. As DNA, the CDR3 is TGCAGCGTGCACAAGTACGGTAACACTGAAGCTTTCTTT. It yields the protein CSVHKYGNTEAFF.

The chain is built from TRBV18 and TRBJ1-2; 10 bases line up with TRBD1. With V trimmed by 2 bases and J by 3 bases, 6 bases remained unmatched. The germline CDR1 and CDR2 sequences are KGHSH and LQKENI. This CDR3 is built from 16 residues. Here the CDR3 reads CASSPSGTGVDYGYTF. The CDR3, as DNA: TGTGCCAGCTCACCATCGGGGACAGGGGTTGACTATGGCTACACCTTC.

The V gene is TRBV9, the J gene TRBJ2-7; unclear D gene. CDR1 is SGDLS and CDR2 is YYNGEE in the germline V gene. V lost 0 bases and J 6 bases, leaving 13 bases between the germline ends. CDR3 length: 14 amino acids. The CDR3 DNA follows: TGTGCCAGCAGCGTAGGCGGTAGCCAGGCCGAGCAGTACTTC. Translated, it gives CASSVGGSQAEQYF.

This clone was seen a few times. The rearrangement uses TRBV5-6 and TRBJ2-2, with TRBD1 identical over 11 bases. This CDR3 comprises 17 residues. Germline V CDR1 and CDR2: SGHDT, YYEEEE. V shed 4 bases, J shed 6 bases, and the junction held 11 bases outside the gene matches. CDR3 coding DNA: TGTGCCAGCAGCCCCTGGCGGGGACAGGGGGTCTCCGGGGAGCTGTTTTTT. This encodes CASSPWRGQGVSGELFF.

The chain joins TRBV11-2 to TRBJ2-1; D is perhaps TRBD2 (6 bases). The CDR3 is made up of 13 amino acids. Germline values: CDR1 SGHAT, CDR2 FQNNGV. Trimming cost V 10 bases and J 6 bases, with 16 bases left between them. CDR3 protein: CATSGVETNEQFF. In DNA form, the CDR3 reads TGTGCCACCTCGGGGGTAGAAACCAATGAGCAGTTCTTC.